The sequence of this TCR beta chain was determined in a study of identical twins. The CDR3 is 14 amino acids. V lost 5 bases and J 2 bases, leaving 12 bases between the germline ends. MiXCR, run by TCRdb on the 5' RACE reads, gives a single entry per CDR3 protein. The sample consists of about 790,000 distinct CDR3 sequences, around a sixth of them appearing once. These data were also reused for a study on T cells expressing NK-cell markers.

The specimen was PBMCs. The sequence derives from a woman between 18 and 29 years old in good health. The chain is built from TRBV12-3 or TRBV12-4 and TRBJ1-1, with unresolved D. The CDR3 here is CASSPRRENTEAFF. As DNA, the CDR3 is TGTGCCAGCAGTCCCCGTCGGGAAAACACTGAAGCTTTCTTT.